Here is one TCR beta chain with its context. What it recognizes is unknown. This entry is derived from a study of response to subunit inactivated influenza vaccine. Study observations and caveats: T cells newly recruited by each seasonal influenza vaccination are few, the authors suggested.

Using its own MiXCR run on the RT-PCR reads, TCRdb lists one record per CDR3 protein. The table lists a few hundred thousand distinct CDR3 sequences, less than 25% of them singletons. The CDR3 runs to 15 residues. Germline V gene sequence: CDR1 SGDLS, CDR2 YYNGEE. V lost 5 bases, J lost 10 bases, and 10 bases stayed unmatched. The clonotype was recovered from a man between 50 and 75 years old who received an inactivated influenza vaccine. The material was PBMCs from blood, obtained less than 22 months after vaccination. The chain uses TRBV9 and TRBJ1-6; 9 nucleotides match TRBD1. Here the CDR3 DNA reads TGTGCCAGCAGTCGACGACAGGGGGACGGATCACCCCTCCACTTT. Its protein is CASSRRQGDGSPLHF.